The 26 T cell receptor beta chains presented below share a single source sample, sequenced in a study of blood T cells in healthy people across ages (dated by TCRdb to the mid-2010s). Library preparation used 5' RACE. Sequencing took place on an Illumina HiSeq 2500. A second PCR of roughly 7 to 11 cycles was performed with a sample-barcoded 5' primer and a J-beta primer mix. TCRdb reprocessing: public reads trimmed at Q25 with fastp, clones called with MiXCR, in-frame beta chains kept. Under each unique CDR3 protein, matching rows form one entry showing the most common genes and DNA. The sample has about 1.1 million distinct CDR3 sequences on record, around two fifths of them singletons. In total, the top ten clones hold 10% to 15% of the sample. Sequenced sample: blood. The receptors were gathered from a man aged 18 to 30 in good health.

For this clonotype: Germline is not matched at one junction end, which may reflect a read error. The CDR3 region is CANSQGLRNEQFF. The CDR3 coding sequence is TGTGCCAACAGCCAAGGGCTGCGCAATGAGCAGTTCTTC. The rearrangement uses TRBV14 and TRBJ2-1, with unresolved D. Germline lookup yields CDR1 SGHDN and CDR2 FVKESK. This CDR3 spans 13 amino acids.

The chain links TRBV27 to TRBJ1-4; 10 bases are a match to TRBD1. V shed 3 bases and J 7 bases; nucleotides not matched to a gene: 8. CDR1 is MNHEY, CDR2 SMNVEV, per germline (reference sequence). The CDR3 loop spans 16 amino acids. The CDR3 nucleotides read TGTGCCAGCAGTTTCCGACAGGGGGCGAAAAGTGAAAAACTGTTTTTT. This gives the protein CASSFRQGAKSEKLFF.

This clonotype appeared a single time. The chain uses TRBV4-3 and TRBJ2-2; unclear D gene. Deletions cut 1 base from V and 7 bases from J, with 13 bases between. Germline V lookup: CDR1 LGHNA, CDR2 YSLEER. This CDR3 is 15 amino acids long. The CDR3 sequence: CASSQVVGHVGELFF. CDR3 in DNA: TGCGCCAGCAGCCAAGTTGTAGGGCATGTCGGGGAGCTGTTTTTT.

This sequence joins TRBV7-6 and TRBJ2-3, with 8 bases fitting TRBD1. The CDR3 spans 12 residues. Germline V gene data show CDR1 as SGHVS and CDR2 as FNYEAQ. Losses at the gene ends were 8 bases for V and 4 bases for J; bases not matched to a gene: 2. CDR3: CASQDRADTQYF. The CDR3, as DNA: TGTGCCAGCCAGGACAGGGCAGATACGCAGTATTTT.

For the CDR3, the DNA is TGCAGTGCTAGACGGACACATAGCAATCAGCCCCAGCATTTT. Translating gives CSARRTHSNQPQHF. The chain employs TRBV20-1 and TRBJ1-5; D may be TRBD1 (5 bases). This CDR3 spans 14 amino acids. CDR1 and CDR2 (germline): DFQATT, SNEGSKA (reference sequence). Trimming pared 2 bases from V and 0 bases from J, leaving 8 bases between.

In this sample, this clonotype turned up a few times. This chain links TRBV20-1 with TRBJ1-2; D unresolved. The germline V gene encodes CDR1 DFQATT and CDR2 SNEGSKA (reference sequence). This CDR3 region has 11 residues. V was shortened by 7 bases and J by 1 base, with 7 bases between the two germline ends. CDR3 sequence reads: CSGPFNYGYTF. In nucleotides, the CDR3 is TGCAGTGGACCTTTTAACTATGGCTACACCTTC.

This clonotype has more than one count but fewer than ten. The V and J genes are TRBV4-3 and TRBJ2-5; the D is unclear. CDR1 LGHNA and CDR2 YSLEER come from the germline V gene. Trimming took 1 base from V and 2 from J, leaving 8 bases between them. CDR3 length equals 14 residues. CDR3 region: CASSQGLRQETQYF. CDR3 DNA: TGCGCCAGCAGCCAAGGACTTCGACAAGAGACCCAGTACTTC.

V is TRBV2 and J is TRBJ1-5, with a weak D call TRBD1 (6 bases). Trimming took off 9 bases at V and 0 bases at J, with 12 bases between the two ends. The CDR3 is 14 amino acids. From germline, CDR1 is SNHLY and CDR2 FYNNEI. This chain's CDR3 is CASRQDFSNQPQHF. CDR3 DNA sequence: TGTGCCAGTAGACAGGACTTTAGCAATCAGCCCCAGCATTTT.

At least ten counts were recorded for this clonotype. This chain uses TRBV28 with TRBJ2-3, with D possibly TRBD1 on 5 matching bases. Per the germline V gene, CDR1 is MDHEN and CDR2 is SYDVKM. Between the trimmed V and J ends, which lost 6 bases and 3 bases, there was a span of 13 bases. The CDR3 is 14 amino acids. The CDR3 sequence: CASSPQGLTDTQYF. CDR3 coding DNA: TGTGCCAGCAGCCCCCAGGGTCTGACAGATACGCAGTATTTT.

This clonotype occurred a few times. The chain recombines TRBV6-5 with TRBJ2-1; D assignment may be TRBD1 or TRBD2 (5 bases each). The ends were cut back, 5 bases at V and 2 bases at J, with 13 bases in the middle. The CDR3 is made up of 15 amino acids. Germline V gives CDR1 MNHEY, CDR2 SVGAGI. The CDR3 sequence: CASSTRGVPYNEQFF. CDR3 nucleotide sequence: TGTGCCAGCAGTACGAGGGGAGTACCCTACAATGAGCAGTTCTTC.

V is TRBV28 and J is TRBJ2-5; D might be TRBD1 or TRBD2, each matching 7 bases. The CDR3 sequence is 13 residues long. The germline V and J ends were trimmed by 10 bases and 4 bases, with 16 bases remaining between them. CDR1 MDHEN and CDR2 SYDVKM come from the germline V gene. CDR3 nucleotide sequence: TGTGCCAACAGACAGGGAGGGGTAGAGACCCAGTACTTC. This sequence encodes CANRQGGVETQYF. The full variable domain, with the rest looked up from reference TRBV28 and TRBJ2-5, is DVKVTQSSRYLVKRTGEKVFLECVQDMDHENMFWYRQDPGLGLRLIYFSYDVKMKEKGDIPEGYSVSREKKERFSLILESASTNQTSMYLCANRQGGVETQYFGPGTRLLVL.

The chain joins TRBV12-5 to TRBJ2-1; D might be TRBD1 or TRBD2, each matching 5 bases. With 5 bases removed from V and 5 bases from J, the gap between germline ends came to 16 bases. Germline V gene data show CDR1 as LGHNT and CDR2 as FRNRAP. The length of the CDR3 is 15 residues. The CDR3 DNA reads TGTGCTAGTGGTGGCACCTCGGGACCGAACAATGAGCAGTTCTTC. It translates to CASGGTSGPNNEQFF. Supplemented by reference TRBV12-5 and TRBJ2-1, the full variable domain reads DARVTQTPRHKVTEMGQEVTMRCQPILGHNTVFWYRQTMMQGLELLAYFRNRAPLDDSGMPKDRFSAEMPDATLATLKIQPSEPRDSAVYFCASGGTSGPNNEQFFGPGTRLTVL.

The genes are TRBV9 and TRBJ1-3; no clear D gene. CDR1 is SGDLS, CDR2 YYNGEE, per germline. The CDR3 extends over 12 amino acids. V was cut by 2 bases and J by 4 bases, with 4 bases left in between. The DNA of the CDR3 is TGTGCCAGCAGCGTCCCCGGAAACACCATATATTTT. This translates into CASSVPGNTIYF.

This clonotype was picked up a small number of times. The chain employs TRBV5-5 and TRBJ2-3, with D maybe TRBD1 (6 bases). This CDR3 comprises 17 residues. Germline-derived CDR1 and CDR2 are SGHKS and YYEKEE (reference sequence). Trimming pared 0 bases from V and 0 bases from J, leaving 14 bases between. CDR3 protein: CASSLGQAGTSTDTQYF. DNA for the CDR3: TGTGCCAGCAGCTTGGGACAGGCCGGAACTAGCACAGATACGCAGTATTTT. The full variable domain, in which reference TRBV5-5 and TRBJ2-3 provide the parts outside the CDR3, is DAGVTQSPTHLIKTRGQQVTLRCSPISGHKSVSWYQQVLGQGPQFIFQYYEKEERGRGNFPDRFSARQFPNYSSELNVNALLLGDSALYLCASSLGQAGTSTDTQYFGPGTRLTVL.

This clonotype was seen more than once but under ten times. The J gene is TRBJ1-2, the V gene TRBV28; D is unresolved. Germline assignment: CDR1 MDHEN and CDR2 SYDVKM. There are 14 residues in the CDR3. V lost 3 bases and J lost 3, with 11 bases in between. This chain's CDR3 is CASSLDGAYYGYTF. CDR3 bases: TGTGCCAGCAGTTTGGACGGAGCCTACTATGGCTACACCTTC.

The chain combines TRBV7-8 with TRBJ1-4, with D uncertain. V lost 0 bases and J lost 10, with 21 bases in between. Germline V gene data show CDR1 as SGHVS and CDR2 as FQNEAQ. This CDR3 has 17 amino acids. CDR3 coding DNA: TGTGCCAGCAGCTTAGCGCGAACGAGGGTCGGGTTGGGAAAACTGTTTTTT. Translated, it gives CASSLARTRVGLGKLFF.

The rearrangement links TRBV10-3 to TRBJ1-2, with D hard to call. Trimming shortened V by 0 bases and J by 4 bases, and 9 bases separated the two germline ends. This CDR3 region has 14 residues. Germline values: CDR1 ENHRY, CDR2 SYGVKD. CDR3 loop: CAISESETIYGYTF. The DNA for the CDR3 is TGTGCCATCAGTGAGTCTGAGACGATCTATGGCTACACCTTC.

CDR3 amino acids: CASSPGDSRDNNEQFF. CDR3 sequence (DNA): TGCGCCAGCAGCCCCGGGGACTCCCGCGACAACAATGAGCAGTTCTTC. This rearrangement joins TRBV4-3 to TRBJ2-1, with D perhaps TRBD2 (6 bases). CDR1 and CDR2 from the germline V gene are LGHNA and YSLEER. Trimming left V 4 bases short and J 5 bases short, with 18 bases between. CDR3 length equals 16 residues.

There are a few counts of this clonotype. This chain joins TRBV15 and TRBJ1-1, with D hard to call. The CDR3 has 13 amino acids. The germline CDR1 and CDR2 sequences are LNHNV and YYDKDF (reference sequence). Trimming removed 0 bases at V and 4 bases at J, with 6 bases between. The CDR3 here is CATSRDGVTEAFF. In nucleotides, the CDR3 is TGTGCCACCAGCAGAGATGGGGTCACTGAAGCTTTCTTT.

This clonotype was detected only a few times. This chain links TRBV18 with TRBJ1-4; D is unresolved. This CDR3 has 12 amino acids. The V and J ends lost 6 bases and 10 bases respectively, with 12 bases between them. Germline-derived CDR1 and CDR2 are KGHSH and LQKENI. The CDR3 sequence: CASSAGLGKLFF. CDR3 in DNA: TGTGCCAGCTCTGCCGGGTTGGGAAAACTGTTTTTT.

Ten or more counts support this clonotype. The chain carries TRBV7-8 and TRBJ2-4; D assignment may be TRBD1 or TRBD2 (6 bases each). The CDR3 totals 15 residues. CDR1 is SGHVS and CDR2 is FQNEAQ in the germline V gene. The V end lost 3 bases, the J end lost 2 bases, and 11 bases lay between the germline ends. This CDR3 reads CASSFLGGSKNIQYF. CDR3 coding DNA: TGTGCCAGCAGCTTTCTAGGGGGGTCCAAAAACATTCAGTACTTC.

J is TRBJ1-1 and V is TRBV28; no reliable D call. From germline, CDR1 is MDHEN and CDR2 SYDVKM. The length of the CDR3 is 14 residues. Trimming left V 6 bases short and J 8 bases short, with 19 bases between. The CDR3 region is CASSLVLLIGEAFF. In DNA, the CDR3 is TGTGCCAGCAGCTTAGTACTCTTGATCGGGGAAGCTTTCTTT.

The gene calls are TRBV20-1 and TRBJ1-2; D might be TRBD1 (6 bases). V was trimmed by 6 bases and J by 8 bases, leaving 13 bases between them. The CDR3 has 11 residues. Germline CDR1 DFQATT, CDR2 SNEGSKA (reference sequence). The chain's CDR3 is CSAHQGTGYTF. The CDR3 DNA follows: TGCAGTGCCCACCAGGGGACCGGCTACACCTTC.

V and J are TRBV5-6 and TRBJ2-5; either TRBD1 or TRBD2 may fit D (5 bases each). V was pared by 4 bases and J by 3 bases, with 16 bases between. Germline loops: CDR1 SGHDT, CDR2 YYEEEE. This CDR3 has 15 amino acids. In DNA form, the CDR3 reads TGTGCCAGCAGCCGTCCTGGGACGACGAAAGAGACCCAGTACTTC. Translating it yields CASSRPGTTKETQYF. Drawing the rest from reference TRBV5-6 and TRBJ2-5, the complete variable domain is DAGVTQSPTHLIKTRGQQVTLRCSPKSGHDTVSWYQQALGQGPQFIFQYYEEEERQRGNFPDRFSGHQFPNYSSELNVNALLLGDSALYLCASSRPGTTKETQYFGPGTRLLVL.

The table lists this clonotype with a few counts. The chain links TRBV27 to TRBJ1-2, with D uncertain. Trimming left V 4 bases short and J 7 bases short, with 10 bases between. The V gene's germline CDR1 is MNHEY and CDR2 SMNVEV (reference sequence). This CDR3 is 12 amino acids long. CDR3 residues: CASSSPGFGYTF. CDR3 sequence (DNA): TGTGCCAGCAGTTCCCCTGGGTTTGGCTACACCTTC.

V is TRBV20-1 and J is TRBJ2-5, with no clear D. CDR1 and CDR2 (germline): DFQATT, SNEGSKA (reference sequence). The CDR3 is 13 residues long. V lost 1 base, J lost 0 bases, and 6 bases lay in between. The CDR3 protein is CSARVPNQETQYF. The DNA of the CDR3 is TGCAGTGCTAGAGTCCCAAACCAAGAGACCCAGTACTTC.